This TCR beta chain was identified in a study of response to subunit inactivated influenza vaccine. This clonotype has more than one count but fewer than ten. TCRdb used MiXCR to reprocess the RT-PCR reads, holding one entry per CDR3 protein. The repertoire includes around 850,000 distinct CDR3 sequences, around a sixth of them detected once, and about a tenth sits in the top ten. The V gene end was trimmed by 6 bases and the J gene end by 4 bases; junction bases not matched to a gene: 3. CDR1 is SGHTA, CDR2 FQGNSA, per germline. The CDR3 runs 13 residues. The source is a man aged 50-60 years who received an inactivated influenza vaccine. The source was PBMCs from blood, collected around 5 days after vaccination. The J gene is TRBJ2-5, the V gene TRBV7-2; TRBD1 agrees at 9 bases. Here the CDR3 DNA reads TGTGCCAGCAGAAAGGACAGGGGAGAGACCCAGTACTTC. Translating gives CASRKDRGETQYF.